The next 23 T cell receptor beta chains were all read from a single sample in a study of T cell responses to AZD1222 COVID-19 vaccine. Clones were read by immunoSEQ multiplex PCR, and TCRdb kept only the in-frame ones, dropping some. Counted here are fewer than 200,000 clones, approximately 94% occurring once; the ten biggest clones make up around 1.5%. The sample in question was peripheral blood, obtained 28 days after the second AZD1222 dose. The receptors originated from an adult who received the AZD1222 COVID-19 vaccine.

The rearrangement joins TRBV6-5 to TRBJ2-6; D gene unclear. V lost 8 bases and J 0 bases, leaving 8 bases between the germline ends. Germline assignment: CDR1 MNHEY and CDR2 SVGAGI. There are 14 residues in the CDR3. This CDR3 reads CASLQSSGANVLTF. The CDR3, as DNA: TGTGCCAGCTTACAGAGCTCTGGGGCCAACGTCCTGACTTTC.

The J gene is TRBJ1-1, the V gene TRBV6-5; 8 nucleotides match TRBD1. V shed 7 bases and J 4 bases; nucleotides not matched to a gene: 5. The germline V gene has CDR1 MNHEY and CDR2 SVGAGI. The length of the CDR3 is 13 residues. The CDR3 sequence is CASTRTGLTEAFF. The CDR3 DNA follows: TGTGCCAGCACCAGGACAGGGCTCACTGAAGCTTTCTTT.

CDR3: CARRTGRAEGNSPLHF. CDR3 nucleotide sequence: TGTGCCAGACGAACAGGGCGGGCAGAGGGTAATTCACCCCTCCACTTT. This chain joins TRBV19 and TRBJ1-6; a possible D gene is TRBD1 (6 bases). The CDR3 totals 16 residues. Germline values: CDR1 LNHDA, CDR2 SQIVND (reference sequence). V dropped 9 bases and J dropped 6 bases, with 21 bases sitting between them.

The rearrangement joins TRBV7-8 to TRBJ1-1; no definite D call. The CDR3 loop spans 16 amino acids. The V gene lost 5 bases and the J gene lost 0 bases, with 16 bases spanning the gap. The germline gives CDR1 SGHVS, CDR2 FQNEAQ. As DNA, the CDR3 is TGTGCCAGCAGCCTCCAACGAGTATTACTGAACACTGAAGCTTTCTTT. Translated: CASSLQRVLLNTEAFF.

The rearrangement uses TRBV23-1 and TRBJ1-4; a weak D match, TRBD1 (5 bases). TRBV23-1 is flagged as an ORF with uncertain function. The ends were cut back, 0 bases at V and 7 bases at J, with 12 bases in the middle. The length of the CDR3 is 15 residues. CDR3: CASSQSGPPSEKLFF. The CDR3 nucleotides are TGCGCCAGCAGTCAATCGGGGCCGCCGTCTGAAAAACTGTTTTTT.

The chain combines TRBV7-8 with TRBJ2-3; tentative D call: TRBD1 (6 bases). Germline V lookup: CDR1 SGHVS, CDR2 FQNEAQ. The V end was cut by 7 bases, the J end by 5 bases, with 25 bases between. The length of the CDR3 is 17 residues. CDR3 nucleotide sequence: TGTGCCAGCAACACCGCGCCCCGAGGACCCAGGGGAGATACGCAGTATTTT. Translated: CASNTAPRGPRGDTQYF. The complete variable domain, with remaining parts taken from reference TRBV7-8 and TRBJ2-3, reads GAGVSQSPRYKVAKRGQDVALRCDPISGHVSLFWYQQALGQGPEFLTYFQNEAQLDKSGLPSDRFFAERPEGSVSTLKIQRTQQEDSAVYLCASNTAPRGPRGDTQYFGPGTRLTVL.

The chain uses TRBV6-5 and TRBJ1-1; 7 bases fit TRBD1. The CDR3 has 12 amino acids. The junction had 4 bases not matched to a gene; V was cut back by 5 bases and J by 7 bases. Germline V lookup: CDR1 MNHEY, CDR2 SVGAGI. This chain's CDR3 is CASSQWDSEAFF. The CDR3 DNA reads TGTGCCAGCAGTCAGTGGGACAGTGAAGCTTTCTTT.

V is TRBV5-6 and J is TRBJ1-6, with D possibly TRBD1 on 5 matching bases. CDR1 is SGHDT, CDR2 YYEEEE, per germline. This CDR3 has 16 amino acids. V lost 5 bases to trimming and J lost 0 bases, with 12 bases between them. The CDR3 sequence: CASSRDHSSYNSPLHF. CDR3 sequence (DNA): TGTGCCAGCAGTCGGGACCACAGCTCCTATAATTCACCCCTCCACTTT. The variable domain in full, with the rest retrieved from reference TRBV5-6 and TRBJ1-6, is DAGVTQSPTHLIKTRGQQVTLRCSPKSGHDTVSWYQQALGQGPQFIFQYYEEEERQRGNFPDRFSGHQFPNYSSELNVNALLLGDSALYLCASSRDHSSYNSPLHFGNGTRLTVT.

The V gene is TRBV6-6, the J gene TRBJ2-7; 9 nucleotides align to TRBD1. Looked up from germline, CDR1 is MNHNY and CDR2 is SVGAGI (reference sequence). CDR3 length: 14 residues. Trimming removed 6 bases from V and 0 bases from J; junction bases left unmatched: 3. The CDR3: CASSRTGDSYEQYF. The CDR3 DNA reads TGTGCCAGCAGCCGGACAGGGGACTCCTACGAGCAGTACTTC.

The chain combines TRBV5-6 with TRBJ2-3, with D maybe TRBD2 (5 bases). This CDR3 region has 14 residues. CDR1 and CDR2 (germline): SGHDT, YYEEEE. V was clipped by 3 bases and J by 5 bases, with 13 bases between them. The CDR3 DNA reads as TGTGCCAGCAGCTGGTCGACCGAGGGAGATACGCAGTATTTT. It translates to CASSWSTEGDTQYF.

This chain links TRBV24-1 with TRBJ2-3; 8 bases align to TRBD1. CDR1 and CDR2 (germline): KGHDR, SFDVKD. Germline trimming cut 9 bases from V and 5 bases from J; bases unmatched to any gene: 12. This CDR3 spans 15 amino acids. The CDR3 is CATSLGGTGEDTQYF. CDR3 in DNA: TGTGCCACCTCTTTAGGCGGGACAGGCGAAGATACGCAGTATTTT.

CDR3 loop: CASSYQGSIASYEQYF. The CDR3 DNA reads as TGTGCCAGCAGTTATCAGGGGTCTATTGCGTCCTACGAGCAGTACTTC. This chain joins TRBV6-2 or TRBV6-3 and TRBJ2-7; possibly TRBD1 for D (6 bases). The germline V gene has CDR1 MNHEY and CDR2 SVGEGT. V was trimmed by 3 bases and J by 1 base, leaving 16 bases between them. This CDR3 is built from 16 residues.

The chain employs TRBV5-4 and TRBJ2-7, with unresolved D. Germline CDR1 and CDR2: SGHNT and YYREEE (reference sequence). V was clipped by 1 base and J by 4 bases, with 6 bases between them. This CDR3 has 12 residues. CDR3 sequence (DNA): TGTGCCAGCAGCTTGATAGGTTACGAGCAGTACTTC. It codes for CASSLIGYEQYF.

V and J are TRBV2 and TRBJ1-3, with a weak D call TRBD1 (6 bases). Trimming removed 5 bases at V and 0 bases at J, with 11 bases between. Per germline, CDR1 SNHLY and CDR2 FYNNEI. The length of the CDR3 is 15 residues. CDR3 amino acids: CASSWDIASGNTIYF. CDR3 nucleotides: TGTGCCAGCAGTTGGGACATAGCCTCTGGAAACACCATATATTTT.

The rearrangement joins TRBV28 to TRBJ1-6, with D unresolved. The CDR3 is 18 residues long. Germline V lookup: CDR1 MDHEN, CDR2 SYDVKM. V lost 6 bases and J 8 bases, leaving 26 bases between the germline ends. The chain's CDR3 is CASSSRVARRKRHSPLHF. CDR3 coding DNA: TGTGCCAGCAGCTCCCGGGTGGCCCGAAGGAAACGCCATTCACCCCTCCACTTT.

This rearrangement joins TRBV19 to TRBJ2-7, with 7 bases matching TRBD1. This CDR3 is 15 amino acids long. The junction had 7 bases not matched to a gene; V was cut back by 3 bases and J by 2 bases. CDR1 and CDR2 from the germline V gene are LNHDA and SQIVND (reference sequence). CDR3 amino acids: CASSMAWDSAYEQYF. The CDR3, as DNA: TGTGCCAGTAGTATGGCGTGGGACAGTGCCTACGAGCAGTACTTC.

This rearrangement joins TRBV19 to TRBJ1-3; 10 nucleotides match TRBD1. The CDR3 length is 17 residues. Germline V gene sequence: CDR1 LNHDA, CDR2 SQIVND (reference sequence). Losses at the gene ends were 7 bases for V and 1 base for J; bases not matched to a gene: 10. The CDR3 DNA is TGTGCCAGTAAGTGGACAGGGGGACCGAAGTCTGGAAACACCATATATTTT. It codes for CASKWTGGPKSGNTIYF.

The rearrangement links TRBV19 to TRBJ1-5; D gene uncertain. Germline V gene data show CDR1 as LNHDA and CDR2 as SQIVND (reference sequence). Trimming pared 7 bases from V and 3 bases from J, leaving 13 bases between. This CDR3 spans 14 amino acids. CDR3 DNA sequence: TGTGCCAGTACGGTTTTGGCGTTCAATCAGCCCCAGCATTTT. Amino acid sequence: CASTVLAFNQPQHF.

The chain employs TRBV7-3 and TRBJ2-6, with 7 nucleotides matching TRBD2. The CDR3 runs 19 residues. The J segment lost 1 base and the V segment lost 8 bases, leaving 17 bases of the junction unmatched. Germline V gene data show CDR1 as SGHTA and CDR2 as FQGTGA. The CDR3 region has the DNA TGTGCCAGCCTAGATCAACCGGGACTACTCGATTCTGGGGCCAACGTCCTGACTTTC. Translated: CASLDQPGLLDSGANVLTF.

V is TRBV6-5 and J is TRBJ2-7; 9 nucleotides agree with TRBD2. From germline, CDR1 is MNHEY and CDR2 SVGAGI. The ends lost 4 bases at V and 1 base at J; junction bases unmatched: 8. This CDR3 spans 16 amino acids. CDR3 sequence (DNA): TGTGCCAGCAGTTCCTTGGGGGCGGGAGGGTCCTACGAGCAGTACTTC. Translation gives CASSSLGAGGSYEQYF.

The chain couples TRBV15 to TRBJ2-1, with D possibly TRBD2 on 5 matching bases. Trimming took 7 bases from V and 10 from J, leaving 23 bases between them. This CDR3 contains 15 residues. Germline CDR1 reads LNHNV; CDR2 reads YYDKDF (reference sequence). Written as DNA, the CDR3 is TGTGCCACCACCGAGGGCCAGGCCGGGATTACAGAGCAGTTCTTC. Amino acids: CATTEGQAGITEQFF.

J is TRBJ2-5 and V is TRBV14; D is unresolved. Germline-derived CDR1 and CDR2 are SGHDN and FVKESK. CDR3 length: 17 amino acids. V lost 1 base and J 4 bases, leaving 19 bases between the germline ends. This chain's CDR3 is CASSQAPLQIEAETQYF. The CDR3 DNA sequence: TGTGCCAGCAGCCAAGCACCGCTGCAGATCGAGGCAGAGACCCAGTACTTC.

The chain recombines TRBV28 with TRBJ1-5; a weak D match, TRBD1 (6 bases). Germline assignment: CDR1 MDHEN and CDR2 SYDVKM. The CDR3 is 13 residues long. V was pared by 5 bases and J by 6 bases, with 11 bases between. CDR3 amino acids: CASSRRGGQPQHF. The CDR3 DNA is TGTGCCAGCAGTCGAAGGGGGGGTCAGCCCCAGCATTTT.